This TCR beta chain was sequenced for a study of blood T cells in healthy people across ages. Study context: About one barcoded TCR beta cDNA was captured per two T cells. Study-wide findings and caveats: Higher diversity and more naive CD4+ cells were features of long-lived donors, compared to aged donors.

The authors isolated at least 7 million PBMCs per sample. This clonotype was found a few times. Its cognate antigen is unknown. Primers used in a second PCR of about 6 to 11 cycles were a sample-barcoded 5' primer and a J-beta primer mix. The template-switch adaptor, which had 12 random nucleotides, put a tag on each cDNA molecule. A single record per CDR3 protein comes from TCRdb applying MiXCR to the 5' RACE reads. The sample shows around 1,000,000 distinct CDR3 sequences, under 30% of them seen only once. Germline CDR1 is MGHDK and CDR2 is SYGVNS. V gave up 10 bases and J gave up 5 bases, with 14 bases separating them. The CDR3 is 12 amino acids. This same sample was also taken into another study, of T cells of mothers and their children.

This receptor was identified in a girl aged 2-10 years in good health. Specimen: blood. The chain is built from TRBV25-1 and TRBJ2-5; no definite D call. CDR3 sequence reads: CATFSLGETQYF. The CDR3 DNA sequence: TGTGCCACCTTCTCGCTCGGGGAGACCCAGTACTTC. Complete variable domain (other parts from reference TRBV25-1 and TRBJ2-5): EADIYQTPRYLVIGTGKKITLECSQTMGHDKMYWYQQDPGMELHLIHYSYGVNSTEKGDLSSESTVSRIRTEHFPLTLESARPSHTSQYLCATFSLGETQYFGPGTRLLVL.